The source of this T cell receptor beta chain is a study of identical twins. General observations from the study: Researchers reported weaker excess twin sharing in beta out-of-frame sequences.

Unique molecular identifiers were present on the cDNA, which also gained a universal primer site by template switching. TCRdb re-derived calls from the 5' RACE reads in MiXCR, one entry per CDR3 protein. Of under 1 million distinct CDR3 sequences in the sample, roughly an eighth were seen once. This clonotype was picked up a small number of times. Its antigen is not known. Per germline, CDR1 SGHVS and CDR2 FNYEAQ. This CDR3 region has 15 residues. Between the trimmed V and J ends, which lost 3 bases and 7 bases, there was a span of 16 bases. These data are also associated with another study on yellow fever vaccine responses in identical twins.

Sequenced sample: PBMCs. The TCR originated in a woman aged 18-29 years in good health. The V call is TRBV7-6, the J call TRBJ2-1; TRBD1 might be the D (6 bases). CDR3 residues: CASSFRGPPLNEQFF. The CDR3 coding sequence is TGTGCCAGCAGCTTCAGGGGCCCCCCCTTAAATGAGCAGTTCTTC.